These T cell receptor beta chains were read from a single sample in a study of CXCR3-negative and CXCR3-positive naive CD8 T cells. TCRdb re-called the 5' RACE reads and catalogs CDR3 proteins one per entry, DNA excluded. The listing records under 75,000 distinct CDR3 sequences. The sample taken for sequencing was naive CXCR3- CD8+ T cells from blood. The origin of the receptors is a human donor in good health. Some clones in this sample may be carry-over from other donors' samples. The CDR3 runs from the conserved cysteine through the conserved F or W.

j_gene: TRBJ2-1
v_gene: TRBV12-3/TRBV12-4
CDR3aa: CASTTGIGDVYNEQFF

j_gene: TRBJ1-2
v_gene: TRBV6-2/TRBV6-3
CDR3aa: CASSYSAFEGTF

j_gene: TRBJ1-2
v_gene: TRBV7-9
CDR3aa: CASSPRIGSYGYTF

j_gene: TRBJ2-1
v_gene: TRBV3-1
CDR3aa: CASSQEGWSDYNEQFF

j_gene: TRBJ2-7
v_gene: TRBV7-9
CDR3aa: CASSSLAGAHEQYF

j_gene: TRBJ1-1
v_gene: TRBV12-3/TRBV12-4
CDR3aa: CASRDRVKNTEAFF

j_gene: TRBJ2-7
v_gene: TRBV29-1
CDR3aa: CSVEGGDNVYEQYF

j_gene: TRBJ1-6
v_gene: TRBV7-2
CDR3aa: CASSSGHSSYNSPLHF

j_gene: TRBJ1-1
v_gene: TRBV6-2/TRBV6-3
CDR3aa: CASSYSIAEAFF

j_gene: TRBJ2-2
v_gene: TRBV7-6
CDR3aa: CASSRRGPGDGELFF

j_gene: TRBJ2-7
v_gene: TRBV9
CDR3aa: CASSVGGGQIPYEQYF

j_gene: TRBJ2-3
v_gene: TRBV21-1
CDR3aa: CASSNFGSAGVEDTQYF

j_gene: TRBJ2-1
v_gene: TRBV20-1
CDR3aa: CSSGGAYNEQFF

j_gene: TRBJ1-1
v_gene: TRBV7-9
CDR3aa: CASSFREVGDTEAFF

j_gene: TRBJ2-1
v_gene: TRBV7-6
CDR3aa: CASSSTGVSGGAKYNEQFF

j_gene: TRBJ1-1
v_gene: TRBV12-3/TRBV12-4
CDR3aa: CASSFPTTGAEDTEAFF

j_gene: TRBJ2-7
v_gene: TRBV6-2/TRBV6-3
CDR3aa: CASSYSPSGSYEQYF

j_gene: TRBJ1-2
v_gene: TRBV23-1
CDR3aa: CASSQCRDPRGYGYTF

j_gene: TRBJ1-6
v_gene: TRBV7-9
CDR3aa: CASSPSLEEGSPLHF

j_gene: TRBJ2-7
v_gene: TRBV12-5
CDR3aa: CASAPPGLVASEQYF

j_gene: TRBJ1-1
v_gene: TRBV29-1
CDR3aa: CSVSAGTSEAFF

j_gene: TRBJ2-1
v_gene: TRBV9
CDR3aa: CASSVARGGAYYNEQFF

j_gene: TRBJ1-2
v_gene: TRBV3-2
CDR3aa: CASSQEVGGYGYTF

j_gene: TRBJ1-5
v_gene: TRBV4-2
CDR3aa: CASSLGDISNQPQHF

j_gene: TRBJ2-1
v_gene: TRBV20-1
CDR3aa: CSATVGDQGVHTNEQFF

j_gene: TRBJ1-1
v_gene: TRBV29-1
CDR3aa: CSVFKSGTEAFF

j_gene: TRBJ2-5
v_gene: TRBV11-3
CDR3aa: CASSSRGGKQETQYF

j_gene: TRBJ2-1
v_gene: TRBV5-1
CDR3aa: CASSLEALWGEQFF

j_gene: TRBJ2-7
v_gene: TRBV4-1
CDR3aa: CASSQDALGMFREQYF

j_gene: TRBJ1-1
v_gene: TRBV29-1
CDR3aa: CSGGTGIAEAFF

j_gene: TRBJ2-7
v_gene: TRBV7-9
CDR3aa: CASSSSGSYEQYF

j_gene: TRBJ2-7
v_gene: TRBV15
CDR3aa: CATSRELAGEAYF

j_gene: TRBJ2-1
v_gene: TRBV29-1
CDR3aa: CSVEGVSGGPMYNEQFF

j_gene: TRBJ1-3
v_gene: TRBV7-6
CDR3aa: CASSPTGDPGNTIYF

j_gene: TRBJ2-7
v_gene: TRBV7-3
CDR3aa: CASSLSPLAGTYEQYF

j_gene: TRBJ2-7
v_gene: TRBV11-3
CDR3aa: CASSDGGAYEQYF

j_gene: TRBJ1-5
v_gene: TRBV6-2/TRBV6-3
CDR3aa: CASRSGTVRNQPQHF

j_gene: TRBJ2-5
v_gene: TRBV15
CDR3aa: CATSREAGGIQETQYF

j_gene: TRBJ1-2
v_gene: TRBV7-6
CDR3aa: CASSFQGPDSANYGYTF

j_gene: TRBJ1-1
v_gene: TRBV6-4
CDR3aa: CASSERENTEAFF

j_gene: TRBJ1-1
v_gene: TRBV7-2
CDR3aa: CASSLIGGNTEAFF

j_gene: TRBJ2-1
v_gene: TRBV4-2
CDR3aa: CASSQQGTSGMRNEQFF

j_gene: TRBJ1-1
v_gene: TRBV20-1
CDR3aa: CSARVPGRNTEAFF

j_gene: TRBJ1-2
v_gene: TRBV20-1
CDR3aa: CSAFRHGQRLDKDGYTF

j_gene: TRBJ2-3
v_gene: TRBV4-1
CDR3aa: CASSQQTSGGPTWADTQYF

j_gene: TRBJ2-7
v_gene: TRBV10-3
CDR3aa: CAIRGASSGGPGVEQYF

j_gene: TRBJ2-7
v_gene: TRBV28
CDR3aa: CASSLSGRSFYEQYF

j_gene: TRBJ2-4
v_gene: TRBV7-9
CDR3aa: CASSSSGTGGTKNIQYF

j_gene: TRBJ2-3
v_gene: TRBV28
CDR3aa: CASSFPEGGEDTQYF

j_gene: TRBJ1-4
v_gene: TRBV29-1
CDR3aa: CSVEQGINEKLFF

j_gene: TRBJ2-1
v_gene: TRBV21-1
CDR3aa: CASSKALGPNEQFF

j_gene: TRBJ2-1
v_gene: TRBV7-3
CDR3aa: CASSPTGAYNEQFF

j_gene: TRBJ2-3
v_gene: TRBV28
CDR3aa: CASSLYRGVTDTQYF

j_gene: TRBJ2-3
v_gene: TRBV6-2/TRBV6-3
CDR3aa: CASSSSAGYTDTQYF